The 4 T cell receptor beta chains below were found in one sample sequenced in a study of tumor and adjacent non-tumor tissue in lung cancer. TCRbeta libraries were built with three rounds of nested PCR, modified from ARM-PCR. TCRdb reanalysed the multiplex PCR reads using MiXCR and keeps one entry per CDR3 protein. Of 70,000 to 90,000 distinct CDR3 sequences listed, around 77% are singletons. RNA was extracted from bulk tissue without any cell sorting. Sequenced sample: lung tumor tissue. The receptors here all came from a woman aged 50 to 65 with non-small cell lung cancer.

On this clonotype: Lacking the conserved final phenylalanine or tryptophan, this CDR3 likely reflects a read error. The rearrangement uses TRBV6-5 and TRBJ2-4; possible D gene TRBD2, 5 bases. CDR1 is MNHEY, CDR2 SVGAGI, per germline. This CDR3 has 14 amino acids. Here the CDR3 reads CASSSRVGQNIQYI. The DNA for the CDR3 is TGTGCTAGCAGTTCGAGGGTTGGCCAAAACATTCAGTACATC.

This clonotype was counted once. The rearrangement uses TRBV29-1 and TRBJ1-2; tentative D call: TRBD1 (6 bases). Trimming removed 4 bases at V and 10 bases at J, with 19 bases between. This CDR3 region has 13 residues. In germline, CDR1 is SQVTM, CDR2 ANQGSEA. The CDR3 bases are TGCAGCGTTGTACACAGGGAAGGACTTTACTACACCTTC. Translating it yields CSVVHREGLYYTF.

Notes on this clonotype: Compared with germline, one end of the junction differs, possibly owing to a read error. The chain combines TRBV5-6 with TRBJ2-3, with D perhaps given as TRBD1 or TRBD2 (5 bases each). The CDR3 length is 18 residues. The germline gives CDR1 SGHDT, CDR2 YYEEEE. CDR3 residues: CAISLARDGRKIGDTQYF. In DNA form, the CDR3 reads TGTGCCATCAGCTTGGCCCGGGACGGCCGGAAGATTGGCGATACGCAGTATTTT. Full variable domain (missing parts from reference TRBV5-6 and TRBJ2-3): DAGVTQSPTHLIKTRGQQVTLRCSPKSGHDTVSWYQQALGQGPQFIFQYYEEEERQRGNFPDRFSGHQFPNYSSELNVNALLLGDSALYLCAISLARDGRKIGDTQYFGPGTRLTVL.

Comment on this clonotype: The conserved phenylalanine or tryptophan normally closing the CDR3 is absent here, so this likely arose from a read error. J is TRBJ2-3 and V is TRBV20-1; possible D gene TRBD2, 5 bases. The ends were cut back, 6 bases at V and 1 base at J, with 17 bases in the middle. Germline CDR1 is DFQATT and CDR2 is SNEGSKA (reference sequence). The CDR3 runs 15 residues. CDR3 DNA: TGCAGTGCCTGGGGAGTGATGGGCGGCACAGATACGCAGTATCAT. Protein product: CSAWGVMGGTDTQYH.